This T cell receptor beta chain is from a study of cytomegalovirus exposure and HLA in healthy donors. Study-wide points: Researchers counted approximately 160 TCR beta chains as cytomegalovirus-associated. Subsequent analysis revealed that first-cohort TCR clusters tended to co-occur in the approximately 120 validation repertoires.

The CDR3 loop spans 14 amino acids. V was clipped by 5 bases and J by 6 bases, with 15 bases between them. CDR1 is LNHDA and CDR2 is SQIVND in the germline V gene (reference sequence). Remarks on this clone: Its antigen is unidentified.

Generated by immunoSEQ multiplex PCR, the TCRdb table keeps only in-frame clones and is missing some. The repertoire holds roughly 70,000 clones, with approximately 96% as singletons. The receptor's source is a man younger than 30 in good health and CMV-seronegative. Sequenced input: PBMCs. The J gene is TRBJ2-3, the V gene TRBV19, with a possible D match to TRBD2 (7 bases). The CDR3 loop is CASSSTGRVDTQYF. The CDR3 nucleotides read TGTGCCAGTAGTTCCACAGGGAGGGTGGATACGCAGTATTTT.